The entry below gives a single TCR beta chain sequence along with its context. What it binds is not known. The data originate from a study of response to subunit inactivated influenza vaccine. The study's findings and limits: Only a handful of new T cells, the authors suggested, are recruited with each seasonal influenza vaccination.

CDR1 is SNHLY and CDR2 is FYNNEI in the germline V gene. The CDR3 spans 13 residues. Trimming removed 6 bases at V and 0 bases at J, with 8 bases between. MiXCR, applied by TCRdb to the RT-PCR reads, yields one record per CDR3 protein. The sample records hundreds of thousands of distinct CDR3 sequences, roughly 27% being singletons. The chain has TRBV2 and TRBJ1-1; D is ambiguous. The sequences come from CD4+ T cells sorted from PBMCs, collected more than 4 days after vaccination. The TCR sequence derives from a man aged 45-60 years who received an inactivated influenza vaccine. CDR3 in amino acids: CASSNKVNTEAFF. In DNA form, the CDR3 reads TGTGCCAGCAGCAACAAGGTGAACACTGAAGCTTTCTTT.